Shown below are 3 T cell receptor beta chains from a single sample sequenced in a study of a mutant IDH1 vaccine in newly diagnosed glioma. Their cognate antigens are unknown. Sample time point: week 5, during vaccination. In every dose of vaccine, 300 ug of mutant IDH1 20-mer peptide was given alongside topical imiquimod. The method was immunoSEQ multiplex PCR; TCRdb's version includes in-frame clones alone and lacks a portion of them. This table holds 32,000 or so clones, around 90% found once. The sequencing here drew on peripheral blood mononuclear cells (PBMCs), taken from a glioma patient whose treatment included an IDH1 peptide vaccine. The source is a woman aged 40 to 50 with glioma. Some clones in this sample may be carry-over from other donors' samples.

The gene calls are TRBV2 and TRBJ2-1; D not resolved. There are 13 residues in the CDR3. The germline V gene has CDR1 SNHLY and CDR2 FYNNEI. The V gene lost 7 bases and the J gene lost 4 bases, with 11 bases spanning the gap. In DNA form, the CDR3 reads TGTGCCAGCACGTACGGTTGGTACAATGAGCAGTTCTTC. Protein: CASTYGWYNEQFF.

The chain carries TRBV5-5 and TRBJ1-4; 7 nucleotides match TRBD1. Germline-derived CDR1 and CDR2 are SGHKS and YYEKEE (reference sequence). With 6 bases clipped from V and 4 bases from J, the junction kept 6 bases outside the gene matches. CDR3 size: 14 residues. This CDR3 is CASTQGSYNEKLFF. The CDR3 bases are TGTGCCAGCACACAGGGGTCCTATAATGAAAAACTGTTTTTT.

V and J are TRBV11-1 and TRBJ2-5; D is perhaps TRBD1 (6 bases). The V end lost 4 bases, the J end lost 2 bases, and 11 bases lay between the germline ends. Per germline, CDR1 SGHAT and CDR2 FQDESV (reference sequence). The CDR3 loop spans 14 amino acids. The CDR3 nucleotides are TGTGCCAGCAGCTCTTCAGGGGTTCAAGAGACCCAGTACTTC. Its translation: CASSSSGVQETQYF.